This T cell receptor (beta chain) was captured by sequencing in a study of T cells in localized non-small cell lung cancer. Study outcomes and limitations: Those with higher blood T cell density had longer overall survival. Sequencing involved a lone tumor region, leaving heterogeneity possible. The greatest T cell clonality was found in uninvolved adjacent lung (higher than in tumor).

This CDR3 comprises 13 residues. V shed 2 bases and J shed 3 bases, with 7 bases lying between them. The germline V gene has CDR1 LNHDA and CDR2 SQIVND (reference sequence). Produced via immunoSEQ multiplex PCR; TCRdb's table is partial and in-frame only. This table holds 35,000 or so clones, approximately 89% found once. This clone was seen once. Its antigen is not known. This TCR was recovered from a woman aged 35 to 70 with stage I lung adenocarcinoma. The material was peripheral blood, obtained before any cancer treatment. The chain has TRBV19 and TRBJ1-1; the D is unclear. The CDR3 nucleotides are TGTGCCAGTAGTATAACCCGAGACACTGAAGCTTTCTTT. Residues: CASSITRDTEAFF.